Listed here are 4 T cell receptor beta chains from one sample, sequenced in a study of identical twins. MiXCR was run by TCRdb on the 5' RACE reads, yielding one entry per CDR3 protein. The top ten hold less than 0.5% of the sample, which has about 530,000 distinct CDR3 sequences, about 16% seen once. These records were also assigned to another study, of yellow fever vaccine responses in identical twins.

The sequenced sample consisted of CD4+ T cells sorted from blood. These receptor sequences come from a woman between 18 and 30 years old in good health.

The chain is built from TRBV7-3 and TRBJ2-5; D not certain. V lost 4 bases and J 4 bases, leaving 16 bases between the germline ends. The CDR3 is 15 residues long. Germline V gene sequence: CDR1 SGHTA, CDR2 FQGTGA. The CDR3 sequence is CASSYFRAPPETQYF. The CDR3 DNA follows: TGTGCCAGCAGCTATTTCCGGGCCCCCCCAGAGACCCAGTACTTC. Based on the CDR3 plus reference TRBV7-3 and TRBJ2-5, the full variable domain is GAGVSQTPSNKVTEKGKYVELRCDPISGHTALYWYRQSLGQGPEFLIYFQGTGAADDSGLPNDRFFAVRPEGSVSTLKIQRTERGDSAVYLCASSYFRAPPETQYFGPGTRLLVL.

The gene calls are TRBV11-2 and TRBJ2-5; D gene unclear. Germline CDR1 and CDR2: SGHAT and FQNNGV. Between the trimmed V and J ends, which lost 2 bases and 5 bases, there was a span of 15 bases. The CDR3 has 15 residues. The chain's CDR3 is CASSLLAVGRETQYF. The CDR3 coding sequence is TGTGCCAGCAGCTTACTCGCAGTGGGAAGGGAGACCCAGTACTTC. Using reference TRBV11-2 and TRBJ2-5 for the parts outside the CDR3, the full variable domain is EAGVAQSPRYKIIEKRQSVAFWCNPISGHATLYWYQQILGQGPKLLIQFQNNGVVDDSQLPKDRFSAERLKGVDSTLKIQPAKLEDSAVYLCASSLLAVGRETQYFGPGTRLLVL.

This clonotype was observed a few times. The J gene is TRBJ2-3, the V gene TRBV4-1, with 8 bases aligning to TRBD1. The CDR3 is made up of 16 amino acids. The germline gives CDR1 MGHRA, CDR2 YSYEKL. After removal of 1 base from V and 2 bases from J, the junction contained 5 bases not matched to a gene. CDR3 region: CASSQGDRLSTDTQYF. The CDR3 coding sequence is TGCGCCAGCAGCCAAGGGGACAGGTTATCCACAGATACGCAGTATTTT.

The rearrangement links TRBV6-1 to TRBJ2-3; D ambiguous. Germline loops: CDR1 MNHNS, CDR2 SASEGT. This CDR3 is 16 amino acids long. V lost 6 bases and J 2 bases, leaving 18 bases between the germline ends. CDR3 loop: CASSPERFLITDTQYF. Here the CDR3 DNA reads TGTGCCAGCAGCCCGGAGCGATTCCTTATCACAGATACGCAGTATTTT.